This record covers a single T cell receptor beta chain. The V and J ends lost 2 bases and 9 bases, in that order; junction bases with no gene match: 4. This CDR3 spans 14 amino acids. CDR1 and CDR2 from the germline V gene are MNHNY and SVGAGI (reference sequence). The data stem from a study of a mutant IDH1 vaccine in newly diagnosed glioma. Overall study context: Among treated patients, about 60% were male and approximately 40% female, and mean age was approximately 43 years.

Clones were sequenced by immunoSEQ multiplex PCR, and TCRdb holds only the in-frame ones, with some missing. The sample carries about 38,000 clones, 92% recorded once. Time point specified: baseline, week 1 (first vaccination visit). Treatment here: pre-vaccination baseline after standard-of-care therapy. This receptor was taken from a man younger than 35 with glioma. Here the sequenced sample was PBMCs, taken from a glioma patient treated with radiotherapy, temozolomide or both. V gene TRBV6-6 combines with J gene TRBJ1-6; TRBD1 aligns across 7 bases. This chain's CDR3 is CASSYGTESSPLHF. For the CDR3, the DNA is TGTGCCAGCAGTTACGGGACAGAAAGTTCACCCCTCCACTTT.